Sequencing of this TCR beta chain was carried out in a study of blood T cell repertoires in COVID-19. As for the study in general: Sites across the United States, Italy and Spain contributed samples from acute and convalescent COVID-19.

Per the study methods: Reference gene primer amplification yielded estimated nucleated cell counts. Repertoires were generated with immunoSEQ multiplex PCR, while TCRdb's copy carries only in-frame clones and drops some. Clone size and the V and J calls come from that table; the DNA yielded D and trimming. The sample consists of 70,000 to 95,000 clones, 89% of them appearing once. The length of the CDR3 is 17 residues. Germline V lookup: CDR1 SGHNT, CDR2 YYREEE (reference sequence). The V and J ends lost 0 bases and 9 bases, in that order; junction bases with no gene match: 7. This sequence was found in a man in his fifties with COVID-19, enrolled during active disease. J is TRBJ2-1 and V is TRBV5-4; 15 nucleotides match TRBD2. Sequencing was carried out using peripheral blood. The CDR3 nucleotides read TGTGCCAGCAGCTTGGCCTGGACTAGCGGGGGGGCGGGTGAGCAGTTCTTC. Amino acids: CASSLAWTSGGAGEQFF.